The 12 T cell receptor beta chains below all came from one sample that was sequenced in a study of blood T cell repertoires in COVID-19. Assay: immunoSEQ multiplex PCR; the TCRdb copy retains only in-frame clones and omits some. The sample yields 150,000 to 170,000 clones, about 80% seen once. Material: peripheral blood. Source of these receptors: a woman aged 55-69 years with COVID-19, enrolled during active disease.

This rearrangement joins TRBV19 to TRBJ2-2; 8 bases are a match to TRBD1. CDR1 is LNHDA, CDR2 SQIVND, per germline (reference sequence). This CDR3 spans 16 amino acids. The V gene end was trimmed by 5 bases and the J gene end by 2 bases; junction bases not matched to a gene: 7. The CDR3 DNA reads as TGTGCCAGTAGTCGGCCGGGACAGGTCAACACCGGGGAGCTGTTTTTT. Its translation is CASSRPGQVNTGELFF.

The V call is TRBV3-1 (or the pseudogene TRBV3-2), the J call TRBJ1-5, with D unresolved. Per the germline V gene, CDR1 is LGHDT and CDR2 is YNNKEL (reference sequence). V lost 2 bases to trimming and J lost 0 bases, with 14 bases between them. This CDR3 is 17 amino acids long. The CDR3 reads CASSQSRGGGSNQPQHF. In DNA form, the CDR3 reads TGTGCCAGCAGCCAATCCCGGGGAGGAGGTAGCAATCAGCCCCAGCATTTT.

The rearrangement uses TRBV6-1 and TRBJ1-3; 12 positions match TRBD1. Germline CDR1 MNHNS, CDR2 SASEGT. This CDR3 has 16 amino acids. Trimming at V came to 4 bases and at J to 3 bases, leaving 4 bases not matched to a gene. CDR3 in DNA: TGTGCCAGCAGTGTACGGGACAGGGGGCTTGGAAACACCATATATTTT. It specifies CASSVRDRGLGNTIYF.

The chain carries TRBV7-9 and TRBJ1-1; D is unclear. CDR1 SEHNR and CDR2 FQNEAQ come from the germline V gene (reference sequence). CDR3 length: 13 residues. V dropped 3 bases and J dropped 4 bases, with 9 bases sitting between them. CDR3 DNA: TGTGCCAGCAGCTTGAACTCAGGCACTGAAGCTTTCTTT. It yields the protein CASSLNSGTEAFF. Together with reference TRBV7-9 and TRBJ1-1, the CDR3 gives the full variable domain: DTGVSQNPRHKITKRGQNVTFRCDPISEHNRLYWYRQTLGQGPEFLTYFQNEAQLEKSRLLSDRFSAERPKGSFSTLEIQRTEQGDSAMYLCASSLNSGTEAFFGQGTRLTVV.

This CDR3 reads CASQGNGYTF. CDR3 DNA sequence: TGTGCCTCCCAGGGGAATGGCTACACCTTC. The chain is built from TRBV2 and TRBJ1-2, with a tentative D call TRBD1 (6 bases). This CDR3 comprises 10 residues. The germline V gene has CDR1 SNHLY and CDR2 FYNNEI. Trimming removed 11 bases at V and 6 bases at J, with 10 bases between.

The CDR3 coding sequence is TGCAGTGCTAGTCGGCAGCGGGGGGGGACCCTAGGTGAGACCCAGTACTTC. Residues: CSASRQRGGTLGETQYF. The rearrangement joins TRBV20-1 to TRBJ2-5; TRBD2 agrees at 10 bases. The germline V gene encodes CDR1 DFQATT and CDR2 SNEGSKA (reference sequence). J gave up 5 bases and V 3 bases, and 15 bases lay outside the gene matches. The CDR3 contains 17 residues.

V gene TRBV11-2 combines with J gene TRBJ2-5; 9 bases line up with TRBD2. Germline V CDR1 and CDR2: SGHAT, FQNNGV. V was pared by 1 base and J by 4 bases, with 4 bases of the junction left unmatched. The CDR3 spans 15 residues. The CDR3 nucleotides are TGTGCCAGCAGCTTAGTCGCGGGGGGGATAGAGACCCAGTACTTC. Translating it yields CASSLVAGGIETQYF. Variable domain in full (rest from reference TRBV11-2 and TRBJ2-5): EAGVAQSPRYKIIEKRQSVAFWCNPISGHATLYWYQQILGQGPKLLIQFQNNGVVDDSQLPKDRFSAERLKGVDSTLKIQPAKLEDSAVYLCASSLVAGGIETQYFGPGTRLLVL.

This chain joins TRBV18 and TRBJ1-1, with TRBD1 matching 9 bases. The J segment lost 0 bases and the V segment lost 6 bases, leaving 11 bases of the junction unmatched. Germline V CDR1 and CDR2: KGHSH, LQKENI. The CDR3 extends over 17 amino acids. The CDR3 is CASSLGQGRILNTEAFF. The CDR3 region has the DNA TGTGCCAGCTCGCTGGGACAGGGACGAATTTTGAACACTGAAGCTTTCTTT.

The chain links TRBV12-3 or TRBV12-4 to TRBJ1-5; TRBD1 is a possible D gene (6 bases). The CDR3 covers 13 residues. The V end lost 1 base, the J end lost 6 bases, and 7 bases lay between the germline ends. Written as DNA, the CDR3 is TGTGCCAGCAGTTTAGGAGGGGGTCAGCCCCAGCATTTT. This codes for CASSLGGGQPQHF.

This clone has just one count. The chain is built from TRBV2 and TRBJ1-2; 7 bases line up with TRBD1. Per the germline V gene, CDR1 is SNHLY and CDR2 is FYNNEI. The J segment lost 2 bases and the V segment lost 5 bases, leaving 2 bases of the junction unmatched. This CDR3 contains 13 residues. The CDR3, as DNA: TGTGCCAGCAGTTCACAGGGGAACTATGGCTACACCTTC. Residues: CASSSQGNYGYTF.

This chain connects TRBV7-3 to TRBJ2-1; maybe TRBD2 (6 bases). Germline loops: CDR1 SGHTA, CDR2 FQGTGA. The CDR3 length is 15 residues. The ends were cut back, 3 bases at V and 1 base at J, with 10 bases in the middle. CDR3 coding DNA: TGTGCCAGCAGCTTCCGGGACTCTTCCTACAATGAGCAGTTCTTC. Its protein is CASSFRDSSYNEQFF.

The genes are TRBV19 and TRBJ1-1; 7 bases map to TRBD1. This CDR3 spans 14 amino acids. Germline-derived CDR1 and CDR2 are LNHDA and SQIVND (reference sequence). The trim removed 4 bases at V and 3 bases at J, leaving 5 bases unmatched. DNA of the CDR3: TGTGCCAGTAGTAATCCGGACAGGTACACTGAAGCTTTCTTT. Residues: CASSNPDRYTEAFF. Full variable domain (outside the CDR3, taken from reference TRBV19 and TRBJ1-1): DGGITQSPKYLFRKEGQNVTLSCEQNLNHDAMYWYRQDPGQGLRLIYYSQIVNDFQKGDIAEGYSVSREKKESFPLTVTSAQKNPTAFYLCASSNPDRYTEAFFGQGTRLTVV.